The entry below describes one T cell receptor beta chain. The data were taken from a study of blood T cell repertoires in COVID-19. Study context: There were acute and convalescent COVID-19 samples, and they came from the United States, Italy and Spain. Sample material is recorded as cDNA or gDNA derived from T cells, B-cell-depleted T cells, or PBMCs.

With 3 bases clipped from V and 3 bases from J, the junction kept 18 bases outside the gene matches. The CDR3 contains 21 residues. Germline CDR1 and CDR2: LGHNA and YSLEER. As originally analysed: Nucleated cell counts were estimated from reference gene primer amplification. Sequencing was performed with immunoSEQ multiplex PCR; in TCRdb, only in-frame clones are kept and a portion is missing. The V and J calls and clone size were taken over from that table, and D and trimming were inferred from the DNA. The sample lists around 150,000 clones, approximately 81% occurring once. The chain carries TRBV4-3 and TRBJ2-1; 12 positions match TRBD2. This sequence was found in a woman aged 60-70 years with active or convalescent COVID-19. The sequencing input was peripheral blood. This CDR3 reads CASSQDDPLAGGLVVYNEQFF. In DNA form, the CDR3 reads TGCGCCAGCAGCCAGGACGATCCCCTAGCGGGAGGGCTAGTCGTCTACAATGAGCAGTTCTTC.